The clone carrying this T cell receptor beta chain was observed once. Per the authors' pipeline: Amplification from reference gene primers served as the basis for estimated nucleated cell counts. Clones were read by immunoSEQ multiplex PCR, and TCRdb kept only the in-frame ones, dropping some. V, J and clone size are taken as reported in that table, and D and trimming were inferred from the DNA itself. The table has 130,000 to 150,000 clones, roughly 79% seen once; the top ten hold 7% to 10%. The data were obtained in a study of blood T cell repertoires in COVID-19. Background on the study: The origin of the acute and convalescent COVID-19 samples was the United States, Italy and Spain. In each case, the material was cDNA or gDNA derived from T cells, B-cell-depleted T cells, or PBMCs.

The sequencing input was peripheral blood. The source is a human donor in a cohort sampled during active COVID-19.

The CDR3 DNA reads as TGCGCCAGCAGCTTTGGACAGGAAGCCCCCCGGGCTCTCAAGGCTTTCTTT. Its protein is CASSFGQEAPRALKAFF. This chain joins TRBV5-1 and TRBJ1-1, with 7 bases fitting TRBD1. The germline CDR1 and CDR2 sequences are SGHRS and YFSETQ. The ends lost 2 bases at V and 11 bases at J; junction bases unmatched: 21. This CDR3 spans 17 amino acids. The entire variable domain, with the rest obtained from reference TRBV5-1 and TRBJ1-1, is as follows: KAGVTQTPRYLIKTRGQQVTLSCSPISGHRSVSWYQQTPGQGLQFLFEYFSETQRNKGNFPGRFSGRQFSNSRSEMNVSTLELGDSALYLCASSFGQEAPRALKAFFGQGTRLTVV.